This TCR beta chain comes out of a study of shared clonotypes between healthy human individuals (dated by TCRdb to about 2020). About the full investigation: A couple of women and a few men aged 18 to 49 years were included in the cohort. For each donor, three plates each were used for CD4 naive and CD4 memory, two plates were used for CD8 naive, and one plate was used for CD8 memory. To estimate repertoire size and how much clonotypes are shared between individuals, the study performed deep sequencing of blood TCR repertoires from a handful of healthy adults. Libraries were prepared and TCR repertoires were sequenced by different laboratories using diverse techniques, in order to increase sequencing depth and limit assay-specific biases. Between about 0.85 and 9.5 billion PBMCs per donor were obtained by leukapheresis.

Healthy HIV-negative adults with no recently reported acute infections or vaccinations were included as donors. Every donor was a Caucasian adult residing in Nashville, Tennessee, USA. Magnetic negative selection was used to enrich CD4+ T cells, after which naive cells were positively selected on CD45RA and the negative fraction became the memory subset. Blood was collected by leukapheresis, and PBMCs were isolated by Ficoll-Histopaque density gradient centrifugation and then cryopreserved in liquid nitrogen vapor phase. Analytical flow cytometry was used to check the purity and quantity of each magnetically sorted T cell population. Each sorted fraction had its genomic DNA isolated and then quantified by UV absorbance on a Nanodrop 2000c. On this clone itself: Its binding antigen is unknown. Per-nucleotide qualities are absent, and no much larger clonotype sits a single base away.

Using the deep immunoSEQ assay, multiplex PCR amplified TCR CDR3 regions from genomic DNA. Extracted genomic DNA from each cell subset was distributed evenly across all wells of several immunoSEQ 96-well plates, and each plate was treated as a replicate. For sorted subsets, about 210 ng of genomic DNA, equivalent to some 30,000 T cell genomes, went into each replicate PCR. The purified libraries were quantified using a Qubit 3.0 fluorometer, sized with a Bioanalyzer 2100, and then quantified again using the KAPA Library Quantification kit. Each immunoSEQ 96-well plate was sequenced on its own single-read 150-cycle Illumina NextSeq 550 flow cell. Turning to the authors' computational methods: Because the immunoSEQ output included only junctional sequences and no quality scores, the filtering could not be the same as the filtering used for full-length reads. To assign V/J genes and CDR3, sequences were annotated using PyIR, a Python wrapper for IgBLAST v1.9, with IMGT germline references. Reads were filtered out if the reads had weak V/J assignments (E-value above 1e-6), no CDR3, stop codons, out-of-frame junctions, or ambiguous translated residues. V3J clonotypes were defined by identical inferred V gene, J gene, and CDR3 amino acid sequence. Percentage overlap between repertoires was computed as shared unique clonotypes divided by the size of the smaller repertoire. Three approaches were used to assess repertoire richness: RTK rarefaction, the Chao1 estimator, and Recon v2.1 estimates of unobserved clonotypes. OLGA was used to compute generation probabilities for all TCRbeta clonotypes that the gDNA method yielded from four donors. TCRdb retrieved this table from immuneACCESS and kept in-frame rearrangements only. Not all clones are present; in checked studies, unresolved V genes account for under half, and no reason is known for the remainder. V, J and clone size derive from that table, while D and trimming were established from the DNA sequence. This sample lists fewer than 400,000 clones; 74% were detected once. The ten largest clones represent approximately 10% of the sample.

The research as a whole found: Across four donors, 4.5% to 6.5% of naive CD4, 3% to 3.5% of naive CD8, 2.3% of memory CD4, and roughly 0.41% of memory CD8 clonotypes were shared. Clonotypes shared by all four sorted-subset donors showed higher generation probabilities than non-shared clonotypes. Because the study included only a small number of donors, the genetic and exposure-history diversity represented was limited. Only blood was sampled, and tissue TCR repertoires likely differ from those in blood. Incomplete sequencing was indicated by rarefaction of sorted-subset datasets, despite the large sequencing depth. Estimated clonotype richness was generally larger for naive than for memory subsets. Pairwise subsampling indicated that sequencing depth was expected to affect the degree of clonotype sharing among donors.

From the germline V gene (reference sequence), CDR1 is GTSNPN and CDR2 is SVGIG. Reading from cysteine to phenylalanine, the CDR3 counts 14 amino acids. The retained sequence is limited to the CDR3, 42 bases, with the frame set at the first base. The junction shows trimming of 1 base on V and 3 bases on J, and the gene matches do not reach 5 bases of it. The chain uses TRBV30 and TRBJ2-7; TRBD2 lines up with 8 middle nucleotides. The clonotype originates from a young man in good health. The sequencing input was memory CD4+ T cells sorted from blood. The cell subset or site label of this sample denotes: CD45RA-negative fraction. DNA sequence: TGTGCCTGGAGTGGACTAGCGAATGGCTACGAGCAGTACTTC. This gives the protein CAWSGLANGYEQYF.